A selection of T cell receptor beta chains follows, all from one sample in a study of identical twins. TCRdb reanalysed the 5' RACE reads using MiXCR and keeps one entry per CDR3 protein. The table shows fewer than 650,000 distinct CDR3 sequences, with just over 7% occurring only once. These data were also reused for a study on yellow fever vaccine responses in identical twins.

The sequencing sample was made of PBMCs. The receptors were sampled from a woman aged 18-35 years in good health. The CDR3 runs from the conserved cysteine through the conserved F or W. The D gene is left open where the match is weak. Size values are once, few and many counts, or a class for expanded clones, and some rows have none.

TGTGCCAGCAGCCCGACGAACACTGAAGCTTTCTTT CASSPTNTEAFF TRBV6-5 NA TRBJ1-1 many
TGTGCCAGCAGCCAAGAACTACCTCCTAGCGGTATGGGGAATGAGCAGTTCTTC CASSQELPPSGMGNEQFF TRBV4-2 TRBD2 TRBJ2-1 many
TGTGCCAGCTCACCGGGAACAGGCCTTTCGCGGGGCTACACCTTC CASSPGTGLSRGYTF TRBV18 NA TRBJ1-2 NA
TGTGCCAGCAGTTTTTCAGGGTACACTGAAGCTTTCTTT CASSFSGYTEAFF TRBV27 NA TRBJ1-1 many
TGCAGCGTGGGGGGCGCGAACACCGGGGAGCTGTTTTTT CSVGGANTGELFF TRBV29-1 NA TRBJ2-2 NA
TGCGCCAGCAGCCAAGTGGGTGTTCCGGAGACCCAGTACTTC CASSQVGVPETQYF TRBV4-1 NA TRBJ2-5 many
TGTGCCAGTAACTCCGGGACTAGCGGGAGTCCATTTTACGAGCAGTACTTC CASNSGTSGSPFYEQYF TRBV19 TRBD2 TRBJ2-7 NA
TGTGCCAGCAGTTTAGCGGGGGGTATGTACGAGCAGTACTTC CASSLAGGMYEQYF TRBV12-3/TRBV12-4 NA TRBJ2-7 many
TGTGCCAGCAGTGGATCCGGACCATACACTGAAGCTTTCTTT CASSGSGPYTEAFF TRBV6-1 NA TRBJ1-1 few
TGTGCCAGCAGCCTACGACAGGGGGTTGAGCAGTTCTTC CASSLRQGVEQFF TRBV7-9 TRBD1 TRBJ2-1 many
TGTGCCAGCAGTTACTCACTCGCTCGCAGGGACACTGAAGCTTTCTTT CASSYSLARRDTEAFF TRBV6-5 NA TRBJ1-1 NA
TGTGCCAGCAGCTGGACCAGGGGACTGAGTGAAAAACTGTTTTTT CASSWTRGLSEKLFF TRBV5-5 NA TRBJ1-4 few
TGTGCCAGCTGCGGGACAAAGAACACCGGGGAGCTGTTTTTT CASCGTKNTGELFF TRBV6-1 NA TRBJ2-2 few
TGTGCCAGTGGACAGGGCCTAAGCTCCTATAATTCACCCCTCCACTTT CASGQGLSSYNSPLHF TRBV12-3/TRBV12-4 TRBD1 TRBJ1-6 NA
TGCAGTGCGCCAGACTCCTCGGGGGGTACGCAGTATTTT CSAPDSSGGTQYF TRBV20-1 TRBD2 TRBJ2-3 many
TGTGCCAGCAGCCATACTAGCGGCACCTACGAGCAGTACTTC CASSHTSGTYEQYF TRBV5-5 TRBD2 TRBJ2-7 few
TGTGCCACCAGTGATGGGAACACCGGGGAGCTGTTTTTT CATSDGNTGELFF TRBV24-1 NA TRBJ2-2 many
TGTGCCAGCAGTTTGGGTCAGTCAGGGGCGTACTTC CASSLGQSGAYF TRBV28 NA TRBJ2-4 NA
TGTGCCAGCAGCCAATCGGGGATTTCTGGGGCCAACGTCCTGACTTTC CASSQSGISGANVLTF TRBV3-1 NA TRBJ2-6 NA
TGTGCCAGCAGTGACTCCGGGGGCAAAAATGAAAAACTGTTTTTT CASSDSGGKNEKLFF TRBV28 NA TRBJ1-4 NA
TGCGCCAGCAGCTTGGAGGGGTTTTCACCCCTCCACTTT CASSLEGFSPLHF TRBV5-1 NA TRBJ1-6 many
TGTGCCAGCTCATTCGGACAAGCTGAAGCTTTCTTT CASSFGQAEAFF TRBV18 NA TRBJ1-1 NA
TGTGCCAGCAGCTTGGGACAGGGATCGAACATTCAGTACTTC CASSLGQGSNIQYF TRBV7-9 TRBD1 TRBJ2-4 few
TGTGCCAGCACGATGACAACAAGCGGGGAGCTGTTTTTT CASTMTTSGELFF TRBV3-1 NA TRBJ2-2 many
TGTGCCAGTAACGGGGGGCTAGCGGGAGCCCAGTACTTC CASNGGLAGAQYF TRBV11-2 TRBD2 TRBJ2-5 NA
TGCGCCAGCAGTGGGAGACCAGGGAATAATGAGCAGTTCTTC CASSGRPGNNEQFF TRBV10-2 NA TRBJ2-1 many
TGCAGTGCTAGAGACCTGAACAGGGAGCGGAATTCACCCCTCCACTTT CSARDLNRERNSPLHF TRBV20-1 NA TRBJ1-6 few
TGTGCCAGCAGTGACGCGACACCGTCGTCCTACAATGAGCAGTTCTTC CASSDATPSSYNEQFF TRBV6-1 NA TRBJ2-1 many
TGTGCCAGCTCACCACTGGGTGTGATCTACAATGAGCAGTTCTTC CASSPLGVIYNEQFF TRBV18 NA TRBJ2-1 NA
TGCAGCGTTGAAGAACGGAGCTATGGCTACACCTTC CSVEERSYGYTF TRBV29-1 NA TRBJ1-2 few
TGTGCCACCAGTGACCCTTTACCTTCTAGCGGGGGGGCAGATACGCAGTATTTT CATSDPLPSSGGADTQYF TRBV24-1 TRBD2 TRBJ2-3 many
TGCGCCAGCAGCGCCCAGGGTTCCGGCGAGCAGTACTTC CASSAQGSGEQYF TRBV5-1 NA TRBJ2-7 few
TGCGCCAGCAGCCAAGCTCAAGGGGACAGGGTTCACACTGAAGCTTTCTTT CASSQAQGDRVHTEAFF TRBV4-1 TRBD1 TRBJ1-1 NA
TGTGCCATCAGAGCTGTGAATGAGCAGTTCTTC CAIRAVNEQFF TRBV10-3 NA TRBJ2-1 NA
TGCGCCAGCAGCCCGAGTGGGACAGGGGACCGAAACACCATATATTTT CASSPSGTGDRNTIYF TRBV5-1 TRBD1 TRBJ1-3 few
TGTGCCAGCAGCTTTGGAGTAGACCAAGAGACCCAGTACTTC CASSFGVDQETQYF TRBV7-6 NA TRBJ2-5 NA
TGCGCCAGCAGCTTGGCCAAGGGGGGCACAACTAATGAAAAACTGTTTTTT CASSLAKGGTTNEKLFF TRBV5-1 NA TRBJ1-4 NA
TGCAGCGTCCCAGCCCCTTTTTTAGCGGGAGTACGGTCGAATGAGCAGTTCTTC CSVPAPFLAGVRSNEQFF TRBV29-1 TRBD2 TRBJ2-1 NA
TGTGCCAGCAAAATAAGATTCGGGACAGGGGTTGGGGGACAAGAGACCCAGTACTTC CASKIRFGTGVGGQETQYF TRBV6-1 TRBD1 TRBJ2-5 few
TGTGCCAGCAGCTTTCAGACAGGGGCCTACGAGCAGTACTTC CASSFQTGAYEQYF TRBV7-9 TRBD1 TRBJ2-7 few
TGTGCCAGCAGTCAGGGACTAGCGGGAGGTTGGACCGGGGAGCTGTTTTTT CASSQGLAGGWTGELFF TRBV28 TRBD2 TRBJ2-2 many
TGCAGCGTTAGGGGGACTACAATGGGAGATGAGCAGTTCTTC CSVRGTTMGDEQFF TRBV29-1 NA TRBJ2-1 many
TGCAGTGCTAGAGAAGGGGGACAGGGGGGTGGAAACACCATATATTTT CSAREGGQGGGNTIYF TRBV20-1 TRBD1 TRBJ1-3 NA
TGTGCCAGCAGTGATCCAGGGGCGGGAGTAGGGAATGAGCAGTTCTTC CASSDPGAGVGNEQFF TRBV25-1 NA TRBJ2-1 NA
TGTGCCAGCAGTCTCTCCATCTTAGCGGGAGGTCACGAGCAGTACTTC CASSLSILAGGHEQYF TRBV12-3/TRBV12-4 TRBD2 TRBJ2-7 many
TGTGCCAGCAGCGTAGGGGCTAGCCTGAAAATCAATGAGCAGTTCTTC CASSVGASLKINEQFF TRBV9 NA TRBJ2-1 NA